The TCR beta chain described here comes from a study of T cells after yellow fever vaccination. Study observations and caveats: The secondary response peaked faster, at day 5 versus 15, but was weaker. Subsequent to the booster, the majority of primary-vaccination clones reappeared (roughly 97% CD4, 85% to 90% CD8). Abundant clonotypes from the bulk population could have been carried over as contaminants into FACS-sorted repertoires.

Making TCR cDNA involved 5'RACE template switching, which added UMIs and a universal primer site. In TCRdb, the 5' RACE reads were re-called with MiXCR into one record per CDR3 protein. The sample carries around 350,000 distinct CDR3 sequences, 11% recorded once. Notes on this clonotype: Its cognate antigen is unknown.

This receptor was taken from a man between 18 and 29 years old who received the YFV17D yellow fever vaccine. The sample here was PBMCs, taken on the day of the first yellow fever vaccination.

The CDR3 here is CASSRVGVYGYTF. In nucleotides, the CDR3 is TGTGCCAGCAGTAGGGTCGGGGTCTATGGCTACACCTTC. The V gene is TRBV12-3 or TRBV12-4, the J gene TRBJ1-2, with unresolved D. The CDR3 covers 13 residues. V was cut by 5 bases and J by 4 bases, with 11 bases left in between.